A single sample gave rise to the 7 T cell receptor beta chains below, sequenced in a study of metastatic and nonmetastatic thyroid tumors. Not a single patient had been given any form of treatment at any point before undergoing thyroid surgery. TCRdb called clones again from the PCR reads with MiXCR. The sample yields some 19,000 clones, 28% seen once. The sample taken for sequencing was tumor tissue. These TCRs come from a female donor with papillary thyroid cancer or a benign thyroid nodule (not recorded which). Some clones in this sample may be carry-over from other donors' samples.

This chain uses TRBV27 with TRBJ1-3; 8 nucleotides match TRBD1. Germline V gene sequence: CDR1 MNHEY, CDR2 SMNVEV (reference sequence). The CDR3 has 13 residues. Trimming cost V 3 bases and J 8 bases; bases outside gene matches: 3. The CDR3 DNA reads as TGTGCCAGCAGTTTCACAGGGGGAGACACCATATATTTT. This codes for CASSFTGGDTIYF.

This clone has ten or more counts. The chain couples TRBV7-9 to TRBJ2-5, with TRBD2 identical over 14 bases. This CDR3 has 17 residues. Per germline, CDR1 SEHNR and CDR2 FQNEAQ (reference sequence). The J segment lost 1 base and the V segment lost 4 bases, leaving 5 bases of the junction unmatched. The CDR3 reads CASSSPGTSGGQETQYF. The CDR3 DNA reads TGTGCCAGCAGCTCGCCCGGGACTAGCGGGGGCCAAGAGACCCAGTACTTC.

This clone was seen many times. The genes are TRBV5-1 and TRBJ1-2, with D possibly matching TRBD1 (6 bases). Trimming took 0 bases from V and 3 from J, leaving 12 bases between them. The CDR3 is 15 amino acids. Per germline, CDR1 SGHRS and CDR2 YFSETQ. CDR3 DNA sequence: TGCGCCAGCAGCTTGGTGGGGGGCTCGGACTATGGCTACACCTTC. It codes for CASSLVGGSDYGYTF.

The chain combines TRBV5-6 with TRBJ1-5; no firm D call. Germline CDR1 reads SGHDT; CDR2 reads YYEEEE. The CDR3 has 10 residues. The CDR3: CGLDRQPQHF. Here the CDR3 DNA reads TGTGGGCTGGACCGTCAGCCCCAGCATTTT.

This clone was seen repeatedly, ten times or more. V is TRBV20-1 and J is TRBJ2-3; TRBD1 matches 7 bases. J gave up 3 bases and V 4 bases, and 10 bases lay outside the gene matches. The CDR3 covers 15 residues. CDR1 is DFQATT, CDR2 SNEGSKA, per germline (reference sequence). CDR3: CSATPPDRRTDTQYF. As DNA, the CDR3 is TGCAGTGCTACCCCCCCGGACAGGAGAACAGATACGCAGTATTTT.

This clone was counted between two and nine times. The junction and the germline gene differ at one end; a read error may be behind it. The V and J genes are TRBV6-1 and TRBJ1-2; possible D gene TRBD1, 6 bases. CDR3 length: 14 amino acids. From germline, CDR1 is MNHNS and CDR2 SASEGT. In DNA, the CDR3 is TGCGCCAGCAGTGACTGTACAGGGAACTATGGCTACACCTTC. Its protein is CASSDCTGNYGYTF.

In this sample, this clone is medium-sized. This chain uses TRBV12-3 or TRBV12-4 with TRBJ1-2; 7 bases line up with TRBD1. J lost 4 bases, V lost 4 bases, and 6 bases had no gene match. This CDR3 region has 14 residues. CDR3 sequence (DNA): TGTGCCAGCAGTTCCTCGACAGGGAGCTATGGCTACACCTTC. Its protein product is CASSSSTGSYGYTF.